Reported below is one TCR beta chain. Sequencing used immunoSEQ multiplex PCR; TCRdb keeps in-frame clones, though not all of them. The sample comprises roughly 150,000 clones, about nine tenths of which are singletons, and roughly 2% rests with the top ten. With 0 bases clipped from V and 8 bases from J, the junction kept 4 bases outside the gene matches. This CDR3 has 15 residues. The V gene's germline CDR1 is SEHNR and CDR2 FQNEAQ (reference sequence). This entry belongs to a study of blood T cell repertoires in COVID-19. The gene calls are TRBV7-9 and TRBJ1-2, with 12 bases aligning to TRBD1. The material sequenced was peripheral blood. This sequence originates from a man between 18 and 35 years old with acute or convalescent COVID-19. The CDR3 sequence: CASSLAGQGARGYTF. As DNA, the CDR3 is TGTGCCAGCAGCTTAGCGGGACAGGGGGCTCGGGGCTACACCTTC.